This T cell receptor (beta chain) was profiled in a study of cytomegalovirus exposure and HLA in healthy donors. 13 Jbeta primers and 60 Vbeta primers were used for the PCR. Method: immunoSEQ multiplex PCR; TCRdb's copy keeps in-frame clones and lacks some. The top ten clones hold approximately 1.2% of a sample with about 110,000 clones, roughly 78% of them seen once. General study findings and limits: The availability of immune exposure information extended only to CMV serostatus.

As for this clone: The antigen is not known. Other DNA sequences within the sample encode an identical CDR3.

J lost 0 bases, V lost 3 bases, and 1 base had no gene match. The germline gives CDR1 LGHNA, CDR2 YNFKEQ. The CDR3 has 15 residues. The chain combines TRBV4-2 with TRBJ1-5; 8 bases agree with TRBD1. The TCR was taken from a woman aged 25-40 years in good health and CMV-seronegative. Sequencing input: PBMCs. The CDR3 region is CASSQGQDSNQPQHF. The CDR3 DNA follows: TGTGCCAGCAGCCAGGGACAGGATAGCAATCAGCCCCAGCATTTT.